One TCR beta chain is described in this entry. Its antigen is undetermined. These data originate in a study of PD-1 blockade in classical Hodgkin lymphoma. This table comes from immunoSEQ multiplex PCR, and its TCRdb copy is limited to in-frame clones, with some not included. The sample yields more than 20,000 clones, approximately 94% seen once. Germline V CDR1 and CDR2: KGHSH, LQKENI. Trimming removed 1 base from V and 0 bases from J, with 10 bases in between. The CDR3 runs to 17 residues. Specified time point: newly diagnosed, previously untreated cHL patient sample. Study outcomes and limitations: Before treatment, TCR diversity in newly diagnosed patients was reportedly lower than in healthy donors.

Material for sequencing was peripheral blood mononuclear cells (PBMCs). The TCR sequence derives from a human donor with classical Hodgkin lymphoma. The V and J genes are TRBV18 and TRBJ2-6; no clear D. Written as DNA, the CDR3 is TGTGCCAGCTCACCACTCGGCACGAGCTCTGGGGCCAACGTCCTGACTTTC. Amino acids: CASSPLGTSSGANVLTF.